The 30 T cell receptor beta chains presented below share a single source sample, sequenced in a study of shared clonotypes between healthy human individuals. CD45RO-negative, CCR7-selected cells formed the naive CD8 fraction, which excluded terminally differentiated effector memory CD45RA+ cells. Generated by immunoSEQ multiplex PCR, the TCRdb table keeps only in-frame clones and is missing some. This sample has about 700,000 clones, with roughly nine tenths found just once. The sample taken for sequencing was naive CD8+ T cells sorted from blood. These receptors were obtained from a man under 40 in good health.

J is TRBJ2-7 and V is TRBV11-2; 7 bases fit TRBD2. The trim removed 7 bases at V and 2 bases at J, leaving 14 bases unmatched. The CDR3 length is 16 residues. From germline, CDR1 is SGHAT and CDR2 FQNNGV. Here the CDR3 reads CASTQTGRREPYEQYF. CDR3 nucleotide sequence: TGTGCCAGCACCCAGACCGGGAGGCGGGAACCCTACGAGCAGTACTTC.

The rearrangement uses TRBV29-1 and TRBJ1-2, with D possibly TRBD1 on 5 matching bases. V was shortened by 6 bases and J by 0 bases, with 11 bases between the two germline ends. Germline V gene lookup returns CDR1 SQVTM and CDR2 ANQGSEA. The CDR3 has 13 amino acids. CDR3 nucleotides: TGCAGCGTACGGGGCAACTCTAACTATGGCTACACCTTC. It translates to CSVRGNSNYGYTF.

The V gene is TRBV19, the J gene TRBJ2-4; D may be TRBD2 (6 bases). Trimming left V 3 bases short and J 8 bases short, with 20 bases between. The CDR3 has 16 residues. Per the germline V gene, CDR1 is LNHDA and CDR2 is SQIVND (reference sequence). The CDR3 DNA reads TGTGCCAGTAGTATTCCCATCATTACAGGAGGGGACATTCAGTACTTC. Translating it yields CASSIPIITGGDIQYF.

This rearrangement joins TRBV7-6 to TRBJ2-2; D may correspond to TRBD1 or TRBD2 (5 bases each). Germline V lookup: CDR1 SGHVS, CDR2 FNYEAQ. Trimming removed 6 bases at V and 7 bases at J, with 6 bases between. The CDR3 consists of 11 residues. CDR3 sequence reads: CASRGVGELFF. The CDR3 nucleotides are TGTGCCAGCAGGGGGGTCGGGGAGCTGTTTTTT.

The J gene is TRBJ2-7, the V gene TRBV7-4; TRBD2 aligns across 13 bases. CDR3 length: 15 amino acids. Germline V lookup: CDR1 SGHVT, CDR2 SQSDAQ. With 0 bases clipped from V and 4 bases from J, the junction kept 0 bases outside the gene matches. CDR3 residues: CASSLATSGRYEQYF. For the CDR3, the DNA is TGTGCCAGCAGCTTAGCGACTAGCGGGAGGTACGAGCAGTACTTC.

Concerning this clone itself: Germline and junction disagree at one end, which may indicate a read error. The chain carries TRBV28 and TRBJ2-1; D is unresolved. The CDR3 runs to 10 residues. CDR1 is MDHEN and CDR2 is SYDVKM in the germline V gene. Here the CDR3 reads CASSYYEQFF. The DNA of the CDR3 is TGTGCCAGCAGCTACTATGAGCAGTTCTTC.

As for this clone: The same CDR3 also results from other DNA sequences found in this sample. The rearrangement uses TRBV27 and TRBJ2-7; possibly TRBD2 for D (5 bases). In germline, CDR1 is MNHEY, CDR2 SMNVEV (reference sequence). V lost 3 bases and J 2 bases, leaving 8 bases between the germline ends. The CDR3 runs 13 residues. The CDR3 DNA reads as TGTGCCAGCAGTTTCGCGGGCGCCTACGAGCAGTACTTC. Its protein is CASSFAGAYEQYF.

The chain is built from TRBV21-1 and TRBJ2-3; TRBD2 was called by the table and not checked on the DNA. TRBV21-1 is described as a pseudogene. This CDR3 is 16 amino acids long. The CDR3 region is CASNTKGLAELDTQYF. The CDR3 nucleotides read TGTGCCAGCAACACAAAAGGACTAGCGGAGTTAGATACGCAGTATTTT.

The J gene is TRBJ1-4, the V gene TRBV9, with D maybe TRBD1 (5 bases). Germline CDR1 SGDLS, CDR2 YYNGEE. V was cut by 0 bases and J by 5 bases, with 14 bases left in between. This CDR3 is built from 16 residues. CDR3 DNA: TGTGCCAGCAGCGTAGGGCCTATGGAGGGGAATGAAAAACTGTTTTTT. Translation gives CASSVGPMEGNEKLFF.

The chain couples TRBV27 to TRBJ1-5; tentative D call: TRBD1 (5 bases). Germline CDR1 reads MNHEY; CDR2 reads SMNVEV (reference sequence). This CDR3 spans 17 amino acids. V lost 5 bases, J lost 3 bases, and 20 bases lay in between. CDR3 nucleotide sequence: TGTGCCAGCAGTCCCAGGTGGGACCCCGTCGACAATCAGCCCCAGCATTTT. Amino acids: CASSPRWDPVDNQPQHF.

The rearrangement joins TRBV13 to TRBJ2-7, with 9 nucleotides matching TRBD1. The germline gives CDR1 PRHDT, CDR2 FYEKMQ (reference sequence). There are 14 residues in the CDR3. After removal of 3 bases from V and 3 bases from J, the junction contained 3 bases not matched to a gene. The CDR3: CASSFGTGSYEQYF. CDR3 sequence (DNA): TGTGCCAGCAGCTTCGGGACAGGGAGCTACGAGCAGTACTTC.

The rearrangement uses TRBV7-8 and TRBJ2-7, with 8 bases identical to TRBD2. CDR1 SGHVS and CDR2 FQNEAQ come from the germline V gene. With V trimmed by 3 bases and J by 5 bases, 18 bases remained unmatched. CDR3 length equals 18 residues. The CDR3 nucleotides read TGTGCCAGCAGCTTTTCGCTTCAAAGCGGGAGCTCTGTAAACGAGCAGTACTTC. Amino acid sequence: CASSFSLQSGSSVNEQYF. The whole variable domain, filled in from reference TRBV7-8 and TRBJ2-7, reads GAGVSQSPRYKVAKRGQDVALRCDPISGHVSLFWYQQALGQGPEFLTYFQNEAQLDKSGLPSDRFFAERPEGSVSTLKIQRTQQEDSAVYLCASSFSLQSGSSVNEQYFGPGTRLTVT.

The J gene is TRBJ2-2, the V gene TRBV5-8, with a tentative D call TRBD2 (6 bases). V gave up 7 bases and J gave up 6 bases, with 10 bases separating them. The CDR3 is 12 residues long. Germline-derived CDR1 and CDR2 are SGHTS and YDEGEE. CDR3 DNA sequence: TGTGCCAGCGGCCGACTAGCCGGGGAGCTGTTTTTT. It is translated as CASGRLAGELFF.

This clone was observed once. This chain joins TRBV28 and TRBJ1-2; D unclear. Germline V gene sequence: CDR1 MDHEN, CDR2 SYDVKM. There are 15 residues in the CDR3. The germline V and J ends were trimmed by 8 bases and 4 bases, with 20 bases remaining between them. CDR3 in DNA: TGTGCCAGCCTCCAGCCCGCAGACTGGGTCTATGGCTACACCTTC. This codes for CASLQPADWVYGYTF.

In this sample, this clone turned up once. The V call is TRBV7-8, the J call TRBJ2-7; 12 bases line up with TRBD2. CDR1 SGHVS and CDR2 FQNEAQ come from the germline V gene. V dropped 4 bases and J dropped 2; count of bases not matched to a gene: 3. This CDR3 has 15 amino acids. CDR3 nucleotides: TGTGCCAGCAGCTCGAGACTAGCGGGGGCCTACGAGCAGTACTTC. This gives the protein CASSSRLAGAYEQYF.

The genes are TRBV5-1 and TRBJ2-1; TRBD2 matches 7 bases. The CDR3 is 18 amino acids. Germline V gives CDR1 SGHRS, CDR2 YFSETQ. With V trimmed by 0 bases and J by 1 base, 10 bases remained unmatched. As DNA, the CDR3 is TGCGCCAGCAGCTTGGGACTATGGGGAGGGCCATCCTACAATGAGCAGTTCTTC. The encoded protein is CASSLGLWGGPSYNEQFF. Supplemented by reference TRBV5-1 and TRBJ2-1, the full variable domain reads KAGVTQTPRYLIKTRGQQVTLSCSPISGHRSVSWYQQTPGQGLQFLFEYFSETQRNKGNFPGRFSGRQFSNSRSEMNVSTLELGDSALYLCASSLGLWGGPSYNEQFFGPGTRLTVL.

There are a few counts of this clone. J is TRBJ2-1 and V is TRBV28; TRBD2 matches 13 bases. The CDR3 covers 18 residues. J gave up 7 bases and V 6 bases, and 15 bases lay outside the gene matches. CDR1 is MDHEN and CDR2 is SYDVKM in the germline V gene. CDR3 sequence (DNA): TGTGCCAGCAGAAGGACGGTGACGACTAGCGGGAGGAATAATGAGCAGTTCTTC. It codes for CASRRTVTTSGRNNEQFF.

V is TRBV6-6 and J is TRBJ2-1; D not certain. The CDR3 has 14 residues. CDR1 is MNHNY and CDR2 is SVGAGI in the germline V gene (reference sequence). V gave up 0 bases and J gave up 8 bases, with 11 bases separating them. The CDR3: CASSYSIASDEQFF. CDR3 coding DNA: TGTGCCAGCAGTTACTCGATTGCGTCCGATGAGCAGTTCTTC.

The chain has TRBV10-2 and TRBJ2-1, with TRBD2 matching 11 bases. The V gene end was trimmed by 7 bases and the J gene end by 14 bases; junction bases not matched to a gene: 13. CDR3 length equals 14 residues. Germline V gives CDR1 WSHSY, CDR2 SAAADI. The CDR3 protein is CASKVAGGPSPEFF. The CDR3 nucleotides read TGCGCCAGCAAAGTAGCGGGAGGGCCCTCTCCAGAGTTCTTC.

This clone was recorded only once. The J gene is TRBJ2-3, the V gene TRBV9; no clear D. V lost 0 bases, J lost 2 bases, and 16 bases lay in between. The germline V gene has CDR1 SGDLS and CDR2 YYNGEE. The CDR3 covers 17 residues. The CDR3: CASSVDVGFRNTDTQYF. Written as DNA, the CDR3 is TGTGCCAGCAGCGTAGACGTAGGGTTTCGTAACACAGATACGCAGTATTTT.

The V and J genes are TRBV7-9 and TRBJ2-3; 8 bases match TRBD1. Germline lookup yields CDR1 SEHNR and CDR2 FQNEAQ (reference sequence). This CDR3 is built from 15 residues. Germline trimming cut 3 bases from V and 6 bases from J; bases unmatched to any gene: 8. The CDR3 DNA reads TGTGCCAGCAGCTTGCCGGGACAGGACGAGGATACGCAGTATTTT. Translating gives CASSLPGQDEDTQYF.

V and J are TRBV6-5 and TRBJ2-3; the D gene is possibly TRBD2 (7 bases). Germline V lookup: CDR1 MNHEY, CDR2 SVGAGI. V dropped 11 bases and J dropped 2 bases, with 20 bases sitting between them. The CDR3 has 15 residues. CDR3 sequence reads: CAGGRGGQITDTQYF. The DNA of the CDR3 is TGTGCCGGGGGAAGGGGGGGCCAGATCACAGATACGCAGTATTTT.

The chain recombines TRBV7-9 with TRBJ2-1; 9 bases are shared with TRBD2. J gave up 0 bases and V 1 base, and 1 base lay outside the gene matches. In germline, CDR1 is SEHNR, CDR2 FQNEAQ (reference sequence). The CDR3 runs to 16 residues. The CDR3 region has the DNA TGTGCCAGCAGCTTAGATAGCGGGAGCTCCTACAATGAGCAGTTCTTC. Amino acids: CASSLDSGSSYNEQFF.

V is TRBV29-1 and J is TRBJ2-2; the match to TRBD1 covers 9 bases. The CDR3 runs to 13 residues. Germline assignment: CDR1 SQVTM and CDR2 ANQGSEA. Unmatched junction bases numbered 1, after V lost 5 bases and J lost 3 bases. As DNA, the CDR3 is TGCAGCGTTCGACAGGGGGACACCGGGGAGCTGTTTTTT. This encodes CSVRQGDTGELFF.

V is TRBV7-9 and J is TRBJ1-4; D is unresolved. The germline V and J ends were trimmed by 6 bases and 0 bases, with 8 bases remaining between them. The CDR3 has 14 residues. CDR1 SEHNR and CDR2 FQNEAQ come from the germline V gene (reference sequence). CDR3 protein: CASSVSATNEKLFF. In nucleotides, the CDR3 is TGTGCCAGCAGTGTCAGTGCAACTAATGAAAAACTGTTTTTT.

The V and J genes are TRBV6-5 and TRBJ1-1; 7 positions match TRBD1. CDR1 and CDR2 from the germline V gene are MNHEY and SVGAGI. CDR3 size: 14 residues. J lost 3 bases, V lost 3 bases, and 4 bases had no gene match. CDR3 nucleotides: TGTGCCAGCAGTTATTGGCAGGGGGACACTGAAGCTTTCTTT. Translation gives CASSYWQGDTEAFF.

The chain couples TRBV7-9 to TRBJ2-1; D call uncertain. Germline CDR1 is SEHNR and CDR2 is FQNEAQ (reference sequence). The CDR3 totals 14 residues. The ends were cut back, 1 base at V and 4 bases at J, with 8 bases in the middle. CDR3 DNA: TGTGCCAGCAGCTTAGTCATCGGGTACAATGAGCAGTTCTTC. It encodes CASSLVIGYNEQFF.

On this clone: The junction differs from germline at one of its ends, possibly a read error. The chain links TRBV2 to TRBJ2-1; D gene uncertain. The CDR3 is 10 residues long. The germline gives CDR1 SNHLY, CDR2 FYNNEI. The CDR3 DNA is TGTGCCAGCTGGGGTCGGACGGCCGTCTTC. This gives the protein CASWGRTAVF. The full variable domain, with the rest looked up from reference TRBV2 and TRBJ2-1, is EPEVTQTPSHQVTQMGQEVILRCVPISNHLYFYWYRQILGQKVEFLVSFYNNEISEKSEIFDDQFSVERPDGSNFTLKIRSTKLEDSAMYFCASWGRTAVFGPGTRLTVL.

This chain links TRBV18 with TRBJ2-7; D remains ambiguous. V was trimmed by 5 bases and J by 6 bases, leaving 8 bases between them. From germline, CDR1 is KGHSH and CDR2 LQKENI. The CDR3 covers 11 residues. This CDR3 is CASSTPPEQYF. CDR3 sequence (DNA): TGTGCCAGCTCAACCCCTCCCGAGCAGTACTTC.

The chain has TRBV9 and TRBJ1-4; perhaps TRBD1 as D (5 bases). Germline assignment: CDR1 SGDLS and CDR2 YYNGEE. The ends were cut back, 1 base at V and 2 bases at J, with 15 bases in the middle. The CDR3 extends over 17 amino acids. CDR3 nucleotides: TGTGCCAGCAGCGTAACTGGGGGGACGGAGACTAATGAAAAACTGTTTTTT. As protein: CASSVTGGTETNEKLFF.